The T cell receptor (beta chain) under discussion was sequenced for a study of cytomegalovirus exposure and HLA in healthy donors. Broader study findings: CMV antigen specificity of three CMV-associated chains was confirmed in vitro. The study recorded 160 or so TCR beta chains that were cytomegalovirus-associated.

The 120-subject validation cohort, separate from the approximately 670-subject first cohort, included the donors. Produced via immunoSEQ multiplex PCR; TCRdb's table is partial and in-frame only. This table holds about 240,000 clones, around nine tenths found once. A word on this clone: Its matching antigen is unknown.

V dropped 7 bases and J dropped 0 bases, with 13 bases sitting between them. The CDR3 totals 15 residues. Germline assignment: CDR1 SNHLY and CDR2 FYNNEI. The TCR comes from a man in his late teens or twenties in good health and CMV-seronegative. The sample consisted of PBMCs. V usage is TRBV2 and J usage is TRBJ1-3; the D gene is possibly TRBD1 (6 bases). The CDR3 DNA reads TGTGCCAGCATTCATGACAGGACCTCTGGAAACACCATATATTTT. It is translated as CASIHDRTSGNTIYF.